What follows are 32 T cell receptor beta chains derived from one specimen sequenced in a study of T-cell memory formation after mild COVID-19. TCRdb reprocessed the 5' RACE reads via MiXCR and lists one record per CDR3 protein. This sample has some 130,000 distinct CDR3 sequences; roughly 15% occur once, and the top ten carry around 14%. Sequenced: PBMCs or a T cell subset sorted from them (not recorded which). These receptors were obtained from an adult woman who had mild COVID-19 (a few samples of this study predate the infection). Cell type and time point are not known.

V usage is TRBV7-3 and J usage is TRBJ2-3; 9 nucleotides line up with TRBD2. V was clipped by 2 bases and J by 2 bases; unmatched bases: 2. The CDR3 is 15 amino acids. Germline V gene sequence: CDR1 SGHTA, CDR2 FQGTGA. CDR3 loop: CASSLAGGNTDTQYF. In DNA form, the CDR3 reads TGTGCCAGCAGCTTAGCGGGAGGGAACACAGATACGCAGTATTTT.

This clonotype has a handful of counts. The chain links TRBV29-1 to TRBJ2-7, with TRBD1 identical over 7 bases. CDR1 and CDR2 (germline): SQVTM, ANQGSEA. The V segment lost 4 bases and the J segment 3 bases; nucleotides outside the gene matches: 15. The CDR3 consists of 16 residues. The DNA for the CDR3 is TGCAGCGTTGCGGGTGACCGGGACAGAACAGTCTACGAGCAGTACTTC. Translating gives CSVAGDRDRTVYEQYF.

The CDR3 is CASSRQFGELFF. DNA for the CDR3: TGCGCCAGCAGCCGCCAATTCGGGGAGCTGTTTTTT. This chain connects TRBV4-1 to TRBJ2-2; D is unresolved. This CDR3 is 12 amino acids long. The germline CDR1 and CDR2 sequences are MGHRA and YSYEKL. Trimming took 4 bases from V and 7 from J, leaving 7 bases between them.

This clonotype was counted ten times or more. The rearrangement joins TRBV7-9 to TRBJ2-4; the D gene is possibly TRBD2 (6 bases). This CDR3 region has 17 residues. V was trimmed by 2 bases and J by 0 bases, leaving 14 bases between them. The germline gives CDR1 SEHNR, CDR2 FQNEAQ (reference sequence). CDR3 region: CASSLSGLLLAKNIQYF. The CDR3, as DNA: TGTGCCAGCAGCTTATCGGGACTTCTTTTAGCCAAAAACATTCAGTACTTC. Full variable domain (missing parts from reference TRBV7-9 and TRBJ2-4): DTGVSQNPRHKITKRGQNVTFRCDPISEHNRLYWYRQTLGQGPEFLTYFQNEAQLEKSRLLSDRFSAERPKGSFSTLEIQRTEQGDSAMYLCASSLSGLLLAKNIQYFGAGTRLSVL.

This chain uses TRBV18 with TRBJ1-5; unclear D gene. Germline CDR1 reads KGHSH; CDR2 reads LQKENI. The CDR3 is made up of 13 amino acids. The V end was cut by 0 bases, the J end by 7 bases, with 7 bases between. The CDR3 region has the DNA TGTGCCAGCTCACCACCGGGATCCCAGCCCCAGCATTTT. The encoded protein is CASSPPGSQPQHF.

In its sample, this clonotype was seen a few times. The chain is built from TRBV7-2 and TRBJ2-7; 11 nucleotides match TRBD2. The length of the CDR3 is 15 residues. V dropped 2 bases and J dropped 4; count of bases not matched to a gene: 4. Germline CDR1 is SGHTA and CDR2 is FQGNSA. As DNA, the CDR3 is TGTGCCAGCAGCTTACGGCTAGCGGGAGGTTACGAGCAGTACTTC. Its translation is CASSLRLAGGYEQYF.

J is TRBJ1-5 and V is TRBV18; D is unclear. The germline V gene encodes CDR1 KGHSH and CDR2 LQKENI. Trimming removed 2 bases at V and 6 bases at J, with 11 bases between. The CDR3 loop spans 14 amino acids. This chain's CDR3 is CASSPGFLAQPQHF. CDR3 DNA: TGTGCCAGCTCACCAGGATTCCTGGCTCAGCCCCAGCATTTT.

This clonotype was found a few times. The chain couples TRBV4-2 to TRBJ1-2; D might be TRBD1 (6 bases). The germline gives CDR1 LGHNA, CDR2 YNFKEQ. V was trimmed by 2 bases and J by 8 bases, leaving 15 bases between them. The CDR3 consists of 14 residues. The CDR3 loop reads CASSQMNRDRGYTF. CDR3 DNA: TGTGCCAGCAGCCAAATGAACAGGGACCGGGGCTACACCTTC.

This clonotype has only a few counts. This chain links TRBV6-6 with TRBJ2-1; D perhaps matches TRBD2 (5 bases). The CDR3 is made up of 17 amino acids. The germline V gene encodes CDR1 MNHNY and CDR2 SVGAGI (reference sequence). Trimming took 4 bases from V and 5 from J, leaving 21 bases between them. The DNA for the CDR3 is TGTGCCAGCAGTTTGCCGGGGTTGGGCGCGGAGGACAATGAGCAGTTCTTC. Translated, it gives CASSLPGLGAEDNEQFF.

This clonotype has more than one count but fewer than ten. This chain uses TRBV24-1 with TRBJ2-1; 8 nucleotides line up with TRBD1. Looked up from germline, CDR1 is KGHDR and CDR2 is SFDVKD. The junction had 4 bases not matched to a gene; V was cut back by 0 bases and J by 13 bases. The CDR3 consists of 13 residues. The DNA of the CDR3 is TGTGCCACCAGTGATTTGAAAGGACAGGGACAGTTCTTC. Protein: CATSDLKGQGQFF.

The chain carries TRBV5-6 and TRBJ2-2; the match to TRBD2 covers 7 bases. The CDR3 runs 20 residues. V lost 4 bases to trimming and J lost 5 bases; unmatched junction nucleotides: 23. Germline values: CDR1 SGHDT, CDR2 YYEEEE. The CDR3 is CASSPRSSGEAPVYTGELFF. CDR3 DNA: TGTGCCAGCAGCCCACGTTCGAGCGGGGAAGCCCCTGTGTATACCGGGGAGCTGTTTTTT. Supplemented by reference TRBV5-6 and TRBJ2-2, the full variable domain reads DAGVTQSPTHLIKTRGQQVTLRCSPKSGHDTVSWYQQALGQGPQFIFQYYEEEERQRGNFPDRFSGHQFPNYSSELNVNALLLGDSALYLCASSPRSSGEAPVYTGELFFGEGSRLTVL.

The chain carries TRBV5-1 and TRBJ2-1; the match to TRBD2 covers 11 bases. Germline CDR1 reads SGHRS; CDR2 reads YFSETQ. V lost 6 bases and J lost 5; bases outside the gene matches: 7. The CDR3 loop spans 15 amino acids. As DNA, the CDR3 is TGCGCCAGCACCTTACTAGCGGGGGCAGACAATGAGCAGTTCTTC. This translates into CASTLLAGADNEQFF.

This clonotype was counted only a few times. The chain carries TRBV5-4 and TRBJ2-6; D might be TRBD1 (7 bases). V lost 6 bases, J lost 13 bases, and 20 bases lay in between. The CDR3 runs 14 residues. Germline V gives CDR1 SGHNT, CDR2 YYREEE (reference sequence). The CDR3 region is CASNPGGTELVLTF. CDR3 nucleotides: TGTGCCAGCAACCCGGGCGGGACAGAGCTAGTCCTGACTTTC.

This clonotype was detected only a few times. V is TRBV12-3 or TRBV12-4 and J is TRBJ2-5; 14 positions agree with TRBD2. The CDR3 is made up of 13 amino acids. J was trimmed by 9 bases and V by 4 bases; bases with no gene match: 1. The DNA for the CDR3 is TGTGCCAGCAGTTGGGGACTAGCGGGGGCCCAGTACTTC. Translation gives CASSWGLAGAQYF.

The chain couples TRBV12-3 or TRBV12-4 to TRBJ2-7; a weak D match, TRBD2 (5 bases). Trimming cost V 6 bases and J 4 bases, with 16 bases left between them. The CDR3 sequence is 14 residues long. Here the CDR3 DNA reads TGTGCCAGCAGCCCGGCCACTAGGAGGTACGAGCAGTACTTC. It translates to CASSPATRRYEQYF.

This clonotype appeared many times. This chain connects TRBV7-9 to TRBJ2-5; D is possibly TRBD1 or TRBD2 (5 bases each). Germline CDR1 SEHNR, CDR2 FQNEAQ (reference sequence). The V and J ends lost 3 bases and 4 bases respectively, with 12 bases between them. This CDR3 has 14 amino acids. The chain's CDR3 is CASSLSSGGETQYF. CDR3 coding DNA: TGTGCCAGCAGCTTGTCCTCTGGGGGAGAGACCCAGTACTTC.

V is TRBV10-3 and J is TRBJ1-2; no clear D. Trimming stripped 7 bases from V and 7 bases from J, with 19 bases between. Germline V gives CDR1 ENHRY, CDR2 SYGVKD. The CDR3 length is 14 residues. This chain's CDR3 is CAIKEDQKPGGYTF. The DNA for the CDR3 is TGTGCCATCAAGGAAGACCAGAAGCCTGGTGGCTACACCTTC.

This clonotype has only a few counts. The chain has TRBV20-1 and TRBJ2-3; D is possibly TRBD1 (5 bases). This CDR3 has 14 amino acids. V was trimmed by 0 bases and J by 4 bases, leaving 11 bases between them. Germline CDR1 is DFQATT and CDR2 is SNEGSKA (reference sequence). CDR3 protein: CSARDLSTADTQYF. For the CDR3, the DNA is TGCAGTGCTAGAGATCTTTCGACAGCAGATACGCAGTATTTT.

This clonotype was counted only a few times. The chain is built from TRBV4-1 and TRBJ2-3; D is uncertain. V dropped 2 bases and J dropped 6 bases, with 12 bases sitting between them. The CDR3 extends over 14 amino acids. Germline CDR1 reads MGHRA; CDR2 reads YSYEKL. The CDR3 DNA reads TGCGCCAGCAGCCAAACGGACCTGACGGATACGCAGTATTTT. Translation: CASSQTDLTDTQYF.

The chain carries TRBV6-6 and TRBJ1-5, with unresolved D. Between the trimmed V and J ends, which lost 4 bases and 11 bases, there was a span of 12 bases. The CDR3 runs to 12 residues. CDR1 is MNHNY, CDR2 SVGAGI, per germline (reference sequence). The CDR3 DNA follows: TGTGCCAGCAGTTCCACTCCTCCGGCCCAGCATTTT. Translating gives CASSSTPPAQHF.

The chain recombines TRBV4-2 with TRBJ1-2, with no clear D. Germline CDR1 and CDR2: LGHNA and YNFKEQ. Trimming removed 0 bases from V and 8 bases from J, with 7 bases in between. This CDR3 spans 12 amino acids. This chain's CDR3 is CASSQDGRGYTF. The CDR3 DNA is TGTGCCAGCAGCCAAGATGGAAGGGGCTACACCTTC.

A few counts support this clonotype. The CDR3 sequence: CASSYSSSPYTGELFF. The CDR3 bases are TGTGCCAGCAGTTACAGCTCCAGCCCCTACACCGGGGAGCTGTTTTTT. The genes are TRBV6-6 and TRBJ2-2; no clear D. This CDR3 is built from 16 residues. Germline loops: CDR1 MNHNY, CDR2 SVGAGI (reference sequence). V was pared by 2 bases and J by 3 bases, with 13 bases between.

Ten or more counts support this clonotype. CDR3 sequence reads: CASKLGVVSTDTQYF. CDR3 nucleotide sequence: TGTGCCAGCAAGTTGGGGGTTGTAAGCACAGATACGCAGTATTTT. The J gene is TRBJ2-3, the V gene TRBV7-9; D is tentatively TRBD1 or TRBD2 (5 bases each). The germline gives CDR1 SEHNR, CDR2 FQNEAQ (reference sequence). The CDR3 length is 15 residues. Trimming removed 7 bases at V and 0 bases at J, with 14 bases between.

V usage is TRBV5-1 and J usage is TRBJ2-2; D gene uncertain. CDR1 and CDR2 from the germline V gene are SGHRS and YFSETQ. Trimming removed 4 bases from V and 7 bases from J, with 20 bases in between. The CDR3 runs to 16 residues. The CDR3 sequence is CASSPTGSNSVGELFF. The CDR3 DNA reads TGCGCCAGCAGCCCGACCGGGTCGAACTCGGTCGGGGAGCTGTTTTTT. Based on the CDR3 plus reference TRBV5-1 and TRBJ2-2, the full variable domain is KAGVTQTPRYLIKTRGQQVTLSCSPISGHRSVSWYQQTPGQGLQFLFEYFSETQRNKGNFPGRFSGRQFSNSRSEMNVSTLELGDSALYLCASSPTGSNSVGELFFGEGSRLTVL.

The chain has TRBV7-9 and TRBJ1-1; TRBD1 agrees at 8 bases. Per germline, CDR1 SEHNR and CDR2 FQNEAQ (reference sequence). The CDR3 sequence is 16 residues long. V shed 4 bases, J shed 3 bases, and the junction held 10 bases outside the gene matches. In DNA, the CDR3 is TGTGCCAGCAGCTCGGACAGGGAATTTTCGCACACTGAAGCTTTCTTT. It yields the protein CASSSDREFSHTEAFF.

Written as DNA, the CDR3 is TGCACCCTGGGTTTGCAAGTAACGAACACTGAAGCTTTCTTT. This codes for CTLGLQVTNTEAFF. This chain uses TRBV20-1 with TRBJ1-1; D uncertain. The CDR3 loop spans 14 amino acids. Germline assignment: CDR1 DFQATT and CDR2 SNEGSKA (reference sequence).

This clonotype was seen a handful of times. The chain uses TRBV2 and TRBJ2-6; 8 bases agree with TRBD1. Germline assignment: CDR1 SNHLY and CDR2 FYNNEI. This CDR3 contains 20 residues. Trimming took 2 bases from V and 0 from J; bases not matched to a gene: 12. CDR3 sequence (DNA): TGTGCCAGCAGTGAAACCGGACAGGGAGGTTGGAACTCTGGGGCCAACGTCCTGACTTTC. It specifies CASSETGQGGWNSGANVLTF.

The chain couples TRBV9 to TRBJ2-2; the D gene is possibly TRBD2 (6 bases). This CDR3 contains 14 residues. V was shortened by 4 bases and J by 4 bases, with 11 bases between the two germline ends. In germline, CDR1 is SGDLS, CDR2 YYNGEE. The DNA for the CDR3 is TGTGCCAGCAGCTCCGCCGGGAGCACCGGGGAGCTGTTTTTT. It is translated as CASSSAGSTGELFF.

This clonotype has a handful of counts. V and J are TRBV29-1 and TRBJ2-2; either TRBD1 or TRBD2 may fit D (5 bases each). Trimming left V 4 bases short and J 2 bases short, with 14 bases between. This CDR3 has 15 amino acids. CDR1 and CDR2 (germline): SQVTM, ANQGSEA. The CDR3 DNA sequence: TGCAGCGTTGGGCCCCCCGGGGCCAACACCGGGGAGCTGTTTTTT. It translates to CSVGPPGANTGELFF.

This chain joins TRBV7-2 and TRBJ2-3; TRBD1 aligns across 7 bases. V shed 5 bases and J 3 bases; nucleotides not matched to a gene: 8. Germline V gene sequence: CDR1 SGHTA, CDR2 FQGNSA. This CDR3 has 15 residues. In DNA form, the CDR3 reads TGTGCCAGCAGCCCCGGGACAGAGTTTACAGATACGCAGTATTTT. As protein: CASSPGTEFTDTQYF.

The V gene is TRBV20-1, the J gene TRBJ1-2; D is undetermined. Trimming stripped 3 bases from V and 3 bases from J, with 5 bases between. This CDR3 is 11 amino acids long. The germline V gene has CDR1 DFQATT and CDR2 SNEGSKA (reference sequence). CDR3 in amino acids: CSASSHYGYTF. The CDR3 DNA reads TGCAGTGCTAGTAGTCACTATGGCTACACCTTC.

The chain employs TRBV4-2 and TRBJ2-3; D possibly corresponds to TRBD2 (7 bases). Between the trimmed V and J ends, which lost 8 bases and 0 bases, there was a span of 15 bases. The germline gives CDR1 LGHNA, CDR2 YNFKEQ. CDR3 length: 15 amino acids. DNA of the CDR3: TGTGCCAGCCGACGAGGGGGGGGCAGCACAGATACGCAGTATTTT. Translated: CASRRGGGSTDTQYF.